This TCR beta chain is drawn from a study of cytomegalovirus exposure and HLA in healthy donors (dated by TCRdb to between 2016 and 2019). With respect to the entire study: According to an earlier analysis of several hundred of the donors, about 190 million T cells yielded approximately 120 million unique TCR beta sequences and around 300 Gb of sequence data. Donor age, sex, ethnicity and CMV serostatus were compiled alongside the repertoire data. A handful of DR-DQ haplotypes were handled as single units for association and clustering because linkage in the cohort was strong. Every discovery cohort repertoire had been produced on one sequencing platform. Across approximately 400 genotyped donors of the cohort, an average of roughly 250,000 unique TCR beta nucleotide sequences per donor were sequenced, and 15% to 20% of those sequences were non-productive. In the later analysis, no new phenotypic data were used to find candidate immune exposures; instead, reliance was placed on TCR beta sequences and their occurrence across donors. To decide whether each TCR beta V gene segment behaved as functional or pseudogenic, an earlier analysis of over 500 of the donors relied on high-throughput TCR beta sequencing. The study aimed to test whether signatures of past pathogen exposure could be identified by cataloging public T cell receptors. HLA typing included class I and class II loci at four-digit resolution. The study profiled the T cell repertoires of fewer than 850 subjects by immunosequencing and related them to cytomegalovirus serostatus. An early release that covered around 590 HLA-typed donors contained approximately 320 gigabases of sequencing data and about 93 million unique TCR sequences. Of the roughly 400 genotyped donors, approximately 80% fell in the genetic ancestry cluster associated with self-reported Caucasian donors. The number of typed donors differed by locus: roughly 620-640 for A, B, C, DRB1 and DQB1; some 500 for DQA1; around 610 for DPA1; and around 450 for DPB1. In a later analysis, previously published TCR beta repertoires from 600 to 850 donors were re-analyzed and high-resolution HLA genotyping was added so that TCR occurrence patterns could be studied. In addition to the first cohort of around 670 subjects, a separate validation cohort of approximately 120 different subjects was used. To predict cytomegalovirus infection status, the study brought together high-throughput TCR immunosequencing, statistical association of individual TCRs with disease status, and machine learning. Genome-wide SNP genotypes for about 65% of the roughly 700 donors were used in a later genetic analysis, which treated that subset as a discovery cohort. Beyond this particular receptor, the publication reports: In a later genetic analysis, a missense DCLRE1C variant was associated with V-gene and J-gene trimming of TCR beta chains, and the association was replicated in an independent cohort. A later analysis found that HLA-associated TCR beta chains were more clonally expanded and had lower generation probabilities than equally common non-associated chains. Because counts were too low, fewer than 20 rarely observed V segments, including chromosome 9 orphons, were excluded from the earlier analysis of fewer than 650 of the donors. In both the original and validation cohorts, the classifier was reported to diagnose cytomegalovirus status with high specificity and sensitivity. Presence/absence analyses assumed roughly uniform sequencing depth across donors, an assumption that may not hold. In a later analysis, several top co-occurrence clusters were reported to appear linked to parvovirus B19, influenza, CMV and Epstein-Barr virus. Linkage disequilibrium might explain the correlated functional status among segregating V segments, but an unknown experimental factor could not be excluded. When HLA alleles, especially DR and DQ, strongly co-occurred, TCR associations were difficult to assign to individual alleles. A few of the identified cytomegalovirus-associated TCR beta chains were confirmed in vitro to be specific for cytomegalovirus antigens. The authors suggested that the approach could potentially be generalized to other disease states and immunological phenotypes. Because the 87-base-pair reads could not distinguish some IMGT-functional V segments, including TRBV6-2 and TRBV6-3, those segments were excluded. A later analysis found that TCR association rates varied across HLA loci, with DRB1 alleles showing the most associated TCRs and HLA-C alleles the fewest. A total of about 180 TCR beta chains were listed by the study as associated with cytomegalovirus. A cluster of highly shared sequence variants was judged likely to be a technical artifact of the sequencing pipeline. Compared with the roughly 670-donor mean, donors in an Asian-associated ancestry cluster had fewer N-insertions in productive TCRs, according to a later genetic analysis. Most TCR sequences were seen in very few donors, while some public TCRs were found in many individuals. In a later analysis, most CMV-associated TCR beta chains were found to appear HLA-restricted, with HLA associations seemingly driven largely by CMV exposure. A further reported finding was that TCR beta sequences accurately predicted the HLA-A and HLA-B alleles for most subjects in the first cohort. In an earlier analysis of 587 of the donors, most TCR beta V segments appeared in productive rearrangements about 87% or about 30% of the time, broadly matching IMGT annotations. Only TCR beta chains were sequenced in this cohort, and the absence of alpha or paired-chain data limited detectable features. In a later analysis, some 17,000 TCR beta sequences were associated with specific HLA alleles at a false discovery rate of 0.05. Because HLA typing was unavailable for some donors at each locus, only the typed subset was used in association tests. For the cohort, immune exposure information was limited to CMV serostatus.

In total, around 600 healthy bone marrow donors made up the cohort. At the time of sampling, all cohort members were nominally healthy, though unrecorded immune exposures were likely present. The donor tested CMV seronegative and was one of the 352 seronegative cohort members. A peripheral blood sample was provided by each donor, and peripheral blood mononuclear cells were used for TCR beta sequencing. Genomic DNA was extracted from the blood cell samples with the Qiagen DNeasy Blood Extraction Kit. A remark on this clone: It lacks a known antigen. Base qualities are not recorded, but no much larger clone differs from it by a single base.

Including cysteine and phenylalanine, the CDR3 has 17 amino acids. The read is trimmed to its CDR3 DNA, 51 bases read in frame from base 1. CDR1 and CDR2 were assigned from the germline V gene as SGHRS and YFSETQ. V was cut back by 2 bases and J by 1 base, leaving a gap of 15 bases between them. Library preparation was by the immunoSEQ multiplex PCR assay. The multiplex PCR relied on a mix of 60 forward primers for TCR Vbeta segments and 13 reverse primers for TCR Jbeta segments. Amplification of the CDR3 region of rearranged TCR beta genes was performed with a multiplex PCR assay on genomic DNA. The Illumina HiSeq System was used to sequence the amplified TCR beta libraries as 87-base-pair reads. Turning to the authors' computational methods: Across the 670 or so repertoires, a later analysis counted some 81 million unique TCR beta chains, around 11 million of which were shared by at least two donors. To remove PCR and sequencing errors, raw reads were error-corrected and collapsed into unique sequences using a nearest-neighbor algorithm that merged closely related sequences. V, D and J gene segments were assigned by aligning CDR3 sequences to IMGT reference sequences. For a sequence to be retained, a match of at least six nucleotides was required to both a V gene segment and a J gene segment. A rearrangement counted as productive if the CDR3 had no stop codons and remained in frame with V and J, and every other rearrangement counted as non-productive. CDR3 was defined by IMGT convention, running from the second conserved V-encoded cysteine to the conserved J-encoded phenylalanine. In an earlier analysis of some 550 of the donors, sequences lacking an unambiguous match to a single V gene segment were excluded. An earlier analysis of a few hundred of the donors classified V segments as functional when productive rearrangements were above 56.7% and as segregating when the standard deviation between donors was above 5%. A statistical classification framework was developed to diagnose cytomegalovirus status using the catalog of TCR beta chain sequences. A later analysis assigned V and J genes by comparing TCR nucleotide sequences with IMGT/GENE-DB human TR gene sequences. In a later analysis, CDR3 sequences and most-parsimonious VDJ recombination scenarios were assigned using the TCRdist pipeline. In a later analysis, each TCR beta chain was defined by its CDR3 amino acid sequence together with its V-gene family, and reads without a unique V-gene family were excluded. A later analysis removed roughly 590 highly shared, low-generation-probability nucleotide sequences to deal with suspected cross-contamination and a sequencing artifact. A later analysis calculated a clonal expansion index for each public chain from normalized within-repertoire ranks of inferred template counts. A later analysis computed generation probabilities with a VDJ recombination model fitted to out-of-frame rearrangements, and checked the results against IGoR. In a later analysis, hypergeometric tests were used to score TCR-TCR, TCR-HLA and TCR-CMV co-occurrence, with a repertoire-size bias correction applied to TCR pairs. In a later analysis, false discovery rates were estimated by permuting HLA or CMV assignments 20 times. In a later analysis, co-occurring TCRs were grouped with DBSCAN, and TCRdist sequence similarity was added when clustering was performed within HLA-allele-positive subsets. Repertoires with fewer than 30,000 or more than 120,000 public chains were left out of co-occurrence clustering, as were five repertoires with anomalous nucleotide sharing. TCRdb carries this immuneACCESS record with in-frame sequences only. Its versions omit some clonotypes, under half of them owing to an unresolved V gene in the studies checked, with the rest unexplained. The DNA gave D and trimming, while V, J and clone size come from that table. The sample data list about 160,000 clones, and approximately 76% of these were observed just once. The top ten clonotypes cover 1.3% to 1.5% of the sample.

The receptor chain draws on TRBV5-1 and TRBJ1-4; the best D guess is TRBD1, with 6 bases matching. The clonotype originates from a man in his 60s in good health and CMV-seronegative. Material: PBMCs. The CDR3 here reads CASSFNRDTGTNEKLFF. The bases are TGCGCCAGCAGCTTTAACCGGGACACTGGAACTAATGAAAAACTGTTTTTT.